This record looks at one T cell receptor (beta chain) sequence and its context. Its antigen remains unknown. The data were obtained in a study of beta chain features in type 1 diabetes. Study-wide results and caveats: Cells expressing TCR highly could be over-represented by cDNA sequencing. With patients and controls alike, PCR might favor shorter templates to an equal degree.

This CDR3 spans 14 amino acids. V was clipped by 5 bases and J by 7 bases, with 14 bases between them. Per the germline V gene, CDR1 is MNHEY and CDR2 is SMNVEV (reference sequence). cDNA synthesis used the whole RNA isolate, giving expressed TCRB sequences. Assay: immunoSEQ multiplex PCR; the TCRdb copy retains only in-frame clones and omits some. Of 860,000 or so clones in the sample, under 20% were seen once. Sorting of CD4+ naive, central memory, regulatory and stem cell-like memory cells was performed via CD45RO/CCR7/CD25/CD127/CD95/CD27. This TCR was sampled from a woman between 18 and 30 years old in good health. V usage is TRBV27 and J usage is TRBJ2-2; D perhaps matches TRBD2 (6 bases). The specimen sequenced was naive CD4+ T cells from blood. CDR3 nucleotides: TGTGCCAGCAGTCGGGGGTCCGCCTACGGGGAGCTGTTTTTT. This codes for CASSRGSAYGELFF.